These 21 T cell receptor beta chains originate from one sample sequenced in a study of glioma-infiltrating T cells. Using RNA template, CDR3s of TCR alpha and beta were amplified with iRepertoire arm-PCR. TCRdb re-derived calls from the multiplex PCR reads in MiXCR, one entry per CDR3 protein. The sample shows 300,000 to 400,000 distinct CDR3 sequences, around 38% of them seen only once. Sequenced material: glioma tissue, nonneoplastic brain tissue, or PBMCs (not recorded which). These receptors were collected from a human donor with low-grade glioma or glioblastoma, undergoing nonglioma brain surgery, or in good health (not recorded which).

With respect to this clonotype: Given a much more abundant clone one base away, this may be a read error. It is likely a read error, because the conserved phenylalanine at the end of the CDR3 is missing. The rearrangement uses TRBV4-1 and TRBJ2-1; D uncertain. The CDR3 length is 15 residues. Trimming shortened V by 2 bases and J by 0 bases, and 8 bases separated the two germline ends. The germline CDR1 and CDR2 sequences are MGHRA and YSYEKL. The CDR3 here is CASSQRQSSYNEQFS. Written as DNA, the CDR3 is TGCGCCAGCAGCCAACGTCAAAGCTCCTACAATGAGCAGTTCTCC.

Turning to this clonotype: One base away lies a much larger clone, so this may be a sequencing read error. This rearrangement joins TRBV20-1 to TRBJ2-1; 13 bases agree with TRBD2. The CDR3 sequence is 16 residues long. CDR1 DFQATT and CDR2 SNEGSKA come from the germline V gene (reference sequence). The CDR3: CSATTSGRAHYNERFF. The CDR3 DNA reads TGCAGTGCTACCACTAGCGGGAGGGCACACTACAATGAGCGGTTCTTC.

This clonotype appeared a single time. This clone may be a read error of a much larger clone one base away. The CDR3 region is CASTPIWRDYGYTF. CDR3 coding DNA: TGTGCCAGCACCCCTATTTGGAGAGACTATGGCTACACCTTC. The gene calls are TRBV28 and TRBJ1-2; no clear D gene. The CDR3 is 14 amino acids. Trimming took off 7 bases at V and 3 bases at J, with 15 bases between the two ends. Germline loops: CDR1 MDHEN, CDR2 SYDVKM.

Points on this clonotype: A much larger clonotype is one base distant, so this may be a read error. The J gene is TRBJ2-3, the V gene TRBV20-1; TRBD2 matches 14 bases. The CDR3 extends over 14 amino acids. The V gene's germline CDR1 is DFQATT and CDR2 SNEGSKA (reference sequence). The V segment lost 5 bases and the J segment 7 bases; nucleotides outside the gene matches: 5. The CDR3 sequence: CSAAGLAGAYTQYF. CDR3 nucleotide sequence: TGCAGTGCTGCGGGACTAGCGGGAGCGTATACGCAGTATTTT.

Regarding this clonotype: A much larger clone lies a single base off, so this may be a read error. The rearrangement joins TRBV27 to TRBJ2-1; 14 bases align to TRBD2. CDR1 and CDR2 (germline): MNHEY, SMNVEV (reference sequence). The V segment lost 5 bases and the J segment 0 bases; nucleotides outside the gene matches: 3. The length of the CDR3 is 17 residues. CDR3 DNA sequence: TGTGCCAGCAGTCTGACTAGCGGGAGGGACTCCTACAATGAGCAGTTCTTC. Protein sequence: CASSLTSGRDSYNEQFF.

The CDR3 region is CASSQGLMDGYTF. The CDR3 DNA is TGTGCCAGCAGCCAAGGACTGATGGATGGCTACACCTTC. The gene calls are TRBV4-2 and TRBJ2-7, with D uncertain. The J call is in doubt because the DNA end fits TRBJ1-2 better. The V gene's germline CDR1 is LGHNA and CDR2 YNFKEQ. This CDR3 has 13 amino acids.

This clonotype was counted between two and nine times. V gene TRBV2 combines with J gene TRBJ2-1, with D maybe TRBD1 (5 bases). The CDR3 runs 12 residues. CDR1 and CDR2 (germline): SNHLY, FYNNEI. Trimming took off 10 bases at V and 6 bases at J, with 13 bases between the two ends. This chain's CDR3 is CAIRDSPNEQFF. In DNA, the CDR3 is TGTGCCATCCGCGACAGCCCCAATGAGCAGTTCTTC.

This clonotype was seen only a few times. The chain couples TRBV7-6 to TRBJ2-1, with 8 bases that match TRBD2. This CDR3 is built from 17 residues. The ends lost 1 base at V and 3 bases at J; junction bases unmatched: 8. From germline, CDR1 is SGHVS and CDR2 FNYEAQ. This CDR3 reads CASSLGAASGFYNEQFF. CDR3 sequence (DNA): TGTGCCAGCAGCTTAGGCGCCGCTAGCGGGTTCTACAATGAGCAGTTCTTC.

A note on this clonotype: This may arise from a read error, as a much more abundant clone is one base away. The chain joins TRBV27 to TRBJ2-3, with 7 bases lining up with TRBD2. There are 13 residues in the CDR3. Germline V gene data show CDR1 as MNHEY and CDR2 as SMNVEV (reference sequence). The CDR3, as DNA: TGTGCCAGCAGTTTGCGTCGGGAGGATACGCGGTATTTT. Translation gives CASSLRREDTRYF.

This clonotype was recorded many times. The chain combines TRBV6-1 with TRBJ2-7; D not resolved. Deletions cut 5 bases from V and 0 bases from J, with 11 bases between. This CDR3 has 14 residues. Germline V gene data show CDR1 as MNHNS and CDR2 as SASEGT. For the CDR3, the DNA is TGTGCCAGCAGTTATCGGCGGTACTCCTACGAGCAGTACTTC. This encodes CASSYRRYSYEQYF.

CDR3 bases: TGTGCCAGCAGTTTATTGGGGGACTCCTACGAGCAGTACTTC. This gives the protein CASSLLGDSYEQYF. The chain employs TRBV27 and TRBJ2-7, with D perhaps matching TRBD1 or TRBD2 (5 bases each). V was pared by 1 base and J by 0 bases, with 7 bases between. Germline V gene sequence: CDR1 MNHEY, CDR2 SMNVEV (reference sequence). The CDR3 covers 14 residues.

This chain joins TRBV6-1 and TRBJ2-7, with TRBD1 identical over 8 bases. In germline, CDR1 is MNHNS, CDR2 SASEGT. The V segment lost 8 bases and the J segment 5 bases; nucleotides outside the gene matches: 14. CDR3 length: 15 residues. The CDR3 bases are TGTGCCAGCGGTCCTACATGGACAGGGTTTAACGAGCAGTACTTC. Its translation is CASGPTWTGFNEQYF.

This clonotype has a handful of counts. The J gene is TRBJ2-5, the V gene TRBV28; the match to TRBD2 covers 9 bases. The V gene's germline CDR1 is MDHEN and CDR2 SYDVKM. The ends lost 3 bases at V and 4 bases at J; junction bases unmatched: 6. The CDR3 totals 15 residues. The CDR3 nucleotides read TGTGCCAGCAGTTTCAAAGCGGGAGGCGGAGAGACCCAGTACTTC. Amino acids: CASSFKAGGGETQYF.

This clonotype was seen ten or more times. The chain's CDR3 is CASSPLERGPNQPQHF. CDR3 DNA: TGTGCCAGCAGTCCACTTGAAAGGGGTCCCAATCAGCCCCAGCATTTT. The chain combines TRBV28 with TRBJ1-5; a weak D match, TRBD1 (5 bases). Germline values: CDR1 MDHEN, CDR2 SYDVKM. The V gene lost 5 bases and the J gene lost 3 bases, with 17 bases spanning the gap. This CDR3 is built from 16 residues.

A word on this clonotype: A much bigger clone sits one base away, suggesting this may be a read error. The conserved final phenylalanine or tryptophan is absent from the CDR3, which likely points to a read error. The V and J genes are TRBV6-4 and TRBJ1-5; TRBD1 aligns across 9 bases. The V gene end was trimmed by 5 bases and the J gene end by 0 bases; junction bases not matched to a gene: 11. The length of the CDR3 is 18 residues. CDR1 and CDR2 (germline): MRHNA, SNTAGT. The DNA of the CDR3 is TGTGCCAGCAGTTACAGGGGGCGCCGGATTGATAGCAATCAGCCCCAGCATTCT. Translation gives CASSYRGRRIDSNQPQHS.

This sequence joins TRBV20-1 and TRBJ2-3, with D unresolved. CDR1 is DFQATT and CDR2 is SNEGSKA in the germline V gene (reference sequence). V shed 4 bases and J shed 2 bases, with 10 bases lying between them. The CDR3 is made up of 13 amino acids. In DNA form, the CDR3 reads TGCAGTGCTATTCGGTTCCACACAGATACGCAGTATTTT. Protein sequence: CSAIRFHTDTQYF.

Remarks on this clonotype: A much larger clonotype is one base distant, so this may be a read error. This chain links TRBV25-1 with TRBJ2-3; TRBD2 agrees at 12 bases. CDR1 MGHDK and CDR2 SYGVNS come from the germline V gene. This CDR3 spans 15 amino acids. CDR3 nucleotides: TGTGCCAGCAGTGGACTAGCGGGAGTCGAGGATATGCAGTATTTT. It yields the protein CASSGLAGVEDMQYF.

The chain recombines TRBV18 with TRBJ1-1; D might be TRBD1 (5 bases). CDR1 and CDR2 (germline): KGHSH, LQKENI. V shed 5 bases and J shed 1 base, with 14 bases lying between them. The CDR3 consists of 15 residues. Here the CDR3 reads CASSSPSGANTEAFF. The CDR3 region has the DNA TGTGCCAGCTCAAGCCCGAGCGGGGCGAACACTGAAGCTTTCTTT.

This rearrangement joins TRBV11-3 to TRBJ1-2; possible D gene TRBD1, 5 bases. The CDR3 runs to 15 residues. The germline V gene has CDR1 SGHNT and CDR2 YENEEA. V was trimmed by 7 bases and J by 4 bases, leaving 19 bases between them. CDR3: CASNPNGAGSYGYTF. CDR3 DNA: TGTGCCAGCAACCCCAATGGGGCGGGCAGCTATGGCTACACCTTC.

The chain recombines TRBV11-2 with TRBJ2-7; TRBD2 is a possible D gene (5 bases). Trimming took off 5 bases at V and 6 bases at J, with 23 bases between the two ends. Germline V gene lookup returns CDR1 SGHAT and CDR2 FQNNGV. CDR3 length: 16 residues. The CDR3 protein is CASSQSGLGLASEQYF. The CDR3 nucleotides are TGTGCCAGCAGCCAATCCGGACTGGGATTGGCCTCCGAGCAGTACTTC.

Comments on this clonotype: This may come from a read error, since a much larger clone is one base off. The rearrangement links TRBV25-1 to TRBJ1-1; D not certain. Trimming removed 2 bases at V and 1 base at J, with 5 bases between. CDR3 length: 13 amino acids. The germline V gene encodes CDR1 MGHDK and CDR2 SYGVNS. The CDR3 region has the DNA TGTGCCAGCAGTGAACACGAGAACACTGAAGCTTTCTTT. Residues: CASSEHENTEAFF.